The 29 T cell receptor beta chains in this list originate from one sample, sequenced in a study of blood T cell repertoires in COVID-19. Method: immunoSEQ multiplex PCR; TCRdb's copy keeps in-frame clones and lacks some. This table has approximately 250,000 clones, approximately 89% appearing once. Sequencing was carried out using peripheral blood. These receptor sequences come from a man aged 35 to 55 with active or convalescent COVID-19.

This chain's CDR3 is CASSLSPGINEKLFF. For the CDR3, the DNA is TGTGCCAGCAGCTTATCGCCCGGTATTAATGAAAAACTGTTTTTT. The chain has TRBV13 and TRBJ1-4; D gene unclear. Trimming pared 2 bases from V and 4 bases from J, leaving 11 bases between. Germline values: CDR1 PRHDT, CDR2 FYEKMQ (reference sequence). This CDR3 spans 15 amino acids.

The chain has TRBV15 and TRBJ2-1, with a tentative D call TRBD1 (5 bases). CDR3 length: 15 residues. V was clipped by 2 bases and J by 5 bases, with 13 bases between them. Germline loops: CDR1 LNHNV, CDR2 YYDKDF (reference sequence). The CDR3 DNA follows: TGTGCCACCAGCAGAACAGGACCGCTCCACAATGAGCAGTTCTTC. This codes for CATSRTGPLHNEQFF.

V gene TRBV19 combines with J gene TRBJ2-3; 7 nucleotides line up with TRBD2. The ends lost 3 bases at V and 1 base at J; junction bases unmatched: 4. Germline CDR1 and CDR2: LNHDA and SQIVND (reference sequence). This CDR3 comprises 15 residues. The CDR3 here is CASSIGLAGTDTQYF. The CDR3 DNA follows: TGTGCCAGTAGTATTGGGCTAGCGGGCACAGATACGCAGTATTTT.

V usage is TRBV5-4 and J usage is TRBJ1-1; 7 nucleotides align to TRBD1. After removal of 3 bases from V and 8 bases from J, the junction contained 7 bases not matched to a gene. Germline lookup yields CDR1 SGHNT and CDR2 YYREEE (reference sequence). This CDR3 has 13 amino acids. The CDR3 nucleotides read TGTGCCAGCAGCTCAAGTCGACAGGGCGAAGCTTTCTTT. Its translation is CASSSSRQGEAFF.

This clone was recorded only once. The chain recombines TRBV5-5 with TRBJ1-5; D remains ambiguous. From germline, CDR1 is SGHKS and CDR2 YYEKEE (reference sequence). The CDR3 sequence is 13 residues long. The V and J ends lost 0 bases and 8 bases respectively, with 9 bases between them. Here the CDR3 DNA reads TGTGCCAGCAGCTTGGTACGCGGGGAGCCCCAGCATTTT. It translates to CASSLVRGEPQHF.

The chain employs TRBV21-1 and TRBJ1-5; the D call of TRBD1 is as the table states it, not checked on the DNA. TRBV21-1 is noted as a pseudogene. The CDR3 is 14 amino acids. CDR3 sequence (DNA): TGTGCCAGCAGGGAGACAGGCCTAAATCAGCCCCAGCATTTT. Protein sequence: CASRETGLNQPQHF.

CDR3 region: CASRGGFEQFF. CDR3 coding DNA: TGTGCCAGCAGGGGGGGTTTTGAGCAGTTCTTC. This chain connects TRBV28 to TRBJ2-1, with a tentative D call TRBD2 (6 bases). The CDR3 extends over 11 amino acids. From germline, CDR1 is MDHEN and CDR2 SYDVKM. Deletions cut 6 bases from V and 9 bases from J, with 9 bases between.

The chain joins TRBV10-2 to TRBJ1-6, with D possibly being TRBD1 (6 bases). Germline CDR1 is WSHSY and CDR2 is SAAADI. V shed 8 bases and J shed 6 bases, with 17 bases lying between them. This CDR3 region has 15 residues. CDR3 sequence (DNA): TGCGCCAGCCAATTTAGCGGGGGCATTAATTCACCCCTCCACTTT. The encoded protein is CASQFSGGINSPLHF.

The rearrangement uses TRBV4-1 and TRBJ2-1, with 14 bases that match TRBD2. Germline CDR1 reads MGHRA; CDR2 reads YSYEKL. The V and J ends lost 7 bases and 0 bases, in that order; junction bases with no gene match: 5. There are 17 residues in the CDR3. The CDR3 DNA is TGCGCCAGCAAGACTAGCGGGGGGGAGAGCTCCTACAATGAGCAGTTCTTC. This codes for CASKTSGGESSYNEQFF.

This clone was detected only once. V is TRBV12-5 and J is TRBJ2-7; 7 bases fit TRBD1. Germline V CDR1 and CDR2: LGHNT, FRNRAP. V was pared by 4 bases and J by 1 base, with 4 bases of the junction left unmatched. CDR3 length equals 14 residues. In DNA form, the CDR3 reads TGTGCTAGTGGTTCCACGGGACAGTCCTACGAGCAGTACTTC. It encodes CASGSTGQSYEQYF.

V is TRBV28 and J is TRBJ1-2; TRBD1 matches 8 bases. The germline CDR1 and CDR2 sequences are MDHEN and SYDVKM. The CDR3 extends over 12 amino acids. V dropped 6 bases and J dropped 8; count of bases not matched to a gene: 5. The CDR3 DNA sequence: TGTGCCAGCAGAAGACAGGGGAGCGGCTACACCTTC. Protein sequence: CASRRQGSGYTF.

Points on this clone: One end of the junction does not line up with germline, which may come from a read error. The chain is built from TRBV2 and TRBJ2-7, with D possibly matching TRBD1 (6 bases). The CDR3 spans 11 residues. Germline values: CDR1 SNHLY, CDR2 FYNNEI. In DNA form, the CDR3 reads TGTGCCAGCAGTCTGGGGACAACCCTACTCTTC. Its translation: CASSLGTTLLF.

The chain carries TRBV24-1 and TRBJ2-7; 7 bases are a match to TRBD1. Germline CDR1 is KGHDR and CDR2 is SFDVKD. The CDR3 loop spans 14 amino acids. J gave up 6 bases and V 3 bases, and 7 bases lay outside the gene matches. CDR3 DNA sequence: TGTGCCACCAGTGATCCCGGCAGGGGGAGCGAGCAGTACTTC. As protein: CATSDPGRGSEQYF.

V usage is TRBV6-4 and J usage is TRBJ1-6; D call uncertain. CDR1 is MRHNA, CDR2 SNTAGT, per germline. V was trimmed by 0 bases and J by 12 bases, leaving 6 bases between them. The CDR3 length is 12 residues. DNA of the CDR3: TGTGCCAGCAGTGACTCGGCGGGACCCCTCCACTTT. It translates to CASSDSAGPLHF.

The J gene is TRBJ1-5, the V gene TRBV7-4; D perhaps matches TRBD1 (6 bases). The length of the CDR3 is 15 residues. The V end lost 5 bases, the J end lost 4 bases, and 15 bases lay between the germline ends. Germline assignment: CDR1 SGHVT and CDR2 SQSDAQ. CDR3 sequence: CASSLNLRGNQPQHF. CDR3 nucleotides: TGTGCCAGCAGCCTAAATCTTAGGGGGAATCAGCCCCAGCATTTT. Using reference TRBV7-4 and TRBJ1-5 for the parts outside the CDR3, the full variable domain is GAGVSQSPRYKVAKRGRDVALRCDSISGHVTLYWYRQTLGQGSEVLTYSQSDAQRDKSGRPSGRFSAERPERSVSTLKIQRTEQGDSAVYLCASSLNLRGNQPQHFGDGTRLSIL.

The chain combines TRBV5-4 with TRBJ1-6; 8 positions match TRBD1. CDR1 SGHNT and CDR2 YYREEE come from the germline V gene (reference sequence). This CDR3 region has 16 residues. The V gene end was trimmed by 3 bases and the J gene end by 2 bases; junction bases not matched to a gene: 4. The CDR3 DNA reads TGTGCCAGCAGCTCCTGGACAGGGACCTATAATTCACCCCTCCACTTT. This translates into CASSSWTGTYNSPLHF.

The rearrangement joins TRBV4-1 to TRBJ1-2; 8 bases are a match to TRBD1. CDR1 is MGHRA and CDR2 is YSYEKL in the germline V gene. V gave up 4 bases and J gave up 3 bases; unmatched junction bases: 7. The CDR3 extends over 15 amino acids. Here the CDR3 DNA reads TGCGCCAGCAGCCCCTACAGGGGGGGTGACTATGGCTACACCTTC. This sequence encodes CASSPYRGGDYGYTF.

The V and J genes are TRBV19 and TRBJ2-5, with a possible D match to TRBD1 (6 bases). Germline lookup yields CDR1 LNHDA and CDR2 SQIVND (reference sequence). V was trimmed by 5 bases and J by 1 base, leaving 17 bases between them. The CDR3 loop spans 16 amino acids. CDR3 bases: TGTGCCAGTAGTTCACTCCTGGACAGCCCCCAAGAGACCCAGTACTTC. Protein product: CASSSLLDSPQETQYF.

J is TRBJ1-5 and V is TRBV7-6, with D possibly TRBD1 on 6 matching bases. V was clipped by 3 bases and J by 5 bases, with 11 bases between them. This CDR3 has 14 residues. CDR1 and CDR2 (germline): SGHVS, FNYEAQ. The DNA of the CDR3 is TGTGCCAGCAGCTTCGGGGGGGCAGATCAGCCCCAGCATTTT. Translated: CASSFGGADQPQHF.

The V and J genes are TRBV3-1 (or the pseudogene TRBV3-2) and TRBJ2-3, with D maybe TRBD2 (6 bases). The CDR3 is made up of 15 amino acids. V was pared by 7 bases and J by 3 bases, with 17 bases between. The germline CDR1 and CDR2 sequences are LGHDT and YNNKEL (reference sequence). The CDR3 region has the DNA TGTGCCAGCACTCCACGGGGGACGGGGACAGATACGCAGTATTTT. It encodes CASTPRGTGTDTQYF.

This sequence joins TRBV2 and TRBJ1-1; D perhaps matches TRBD1 (5 bases). This CDR3 is built from 14 residues. Germline assignment: CDR1 SNHLY and CDR2 FYNNEI. The V end was cut by 2 bases, the J end by 6 bases, with 13 bases between. CDR3 coding DNA: TGTGCCAGCAGTGAACGGACAAGAGCACCTGAAGCTTTCTTT. Translating gives CASSERTRAPEAFF.

The chain is built from TRBV6-5 and TRBJ2-7; D gene unclear. The ends were cut back, 4 bases at V and 4 bases at J, with 11 bases in the middle. The CDR3 is 13 residues long. Germline V gene sequence: CDR1 MNHEY, CDR2 SVGAGI. The CDR3 region has the DNA TGTGCCAGCAGTTTTGCCCCGCGGTACGAGCAGTACTTC. This encodes CASSFAPRYEQYF.

V usage is TRBV30 and J usage is TRBJ1-5, with a weak D call TRBD1 (5 bases). Germline CDR1 and CDR2: GTSNPN and SVGIG (reference sequence). Trimming left V 5 bases short and J 5 bases short, with 22 bases between. The CDR3 totals 16 residues. CDR3 in amino acids: CAWSSGGGKRYQPQHF. The DNA of the CDR3 is TGTGCCTGGTCCTCGGGGGGGGGAAAGAGATATCAGCCCCAGCATTTT.

This chain uses TRBV29-1 with TRBJ2-1; D remains unclear. Germline loops: CDR1 SQVTM, CDR2 ANQGSEA. CDR3 length: 11 amino acids. Between the trimmed V and J ends, which lost 5 bases and 2 bases, there was a span of 4 bases. In nucleotides, the CDR3 is TGCAGCGTTCAGACCTACAATGAGCAGTTCTTC. This codes for CSVQTYNEQFF.

The chain combines TRBV27 with TRBJ2-1; TRBD2 matches at 7 bases. The CDR3 contains 16 residues. Trimming took 5 bases from V and 2 from J; bases not matched to a gene: 9. CDR1 and CDR2 from the germline V gene are MNHEY and SMNVEV (reference sequence). The CDR3 bases are TGTGCCAGCAGTCCCCGCCATGGGGGGGCCTACAATGAGCAGTTCTTC. This codes for CASSPRHGGAYNEQFF.

This chain connects TRBV4-1 to TRBJ1-1; TRBD1 aligns across 7 bases. CDR3 length equals 16 residues. CDR1 MGHRA and CDR2 YSYEKL come from the germline V gene. Trimming cost V 5 bases and J 7 bases; bases outside gene matches: 16. For the CDR3, the DNA is TGCGCCAGCAGCGACAGGGAGACGACAGGGATAGTTGAAGCTTTCTTT. Translating it yields CASSDRETTGIVEAFF.

This chain connects TRBV7-2 to TRBJ2-2; 7 nucleotides align to TRBD2. The length of the CDR3 is 14 residues. Per germline, CDR1 SGHTA and CDR2 FQGNSA. Germline trimming cut 2 bases from V and 5 bases from J; bases unmatched to any gene: 2. The CDR3 region is CASSLNGGTGELFF. For the CDR3, the DNA is TGTGCCAGCAGCTTAAACGGGGGGACCGGGGAGCTGTTTTTT.

This chain links TRBV5-4 with TRBJ1-2; tentatively, D is TRBD1 (6 bases). The CDR3 is made up of 11 amino acids. Germline V CDR1 and CDR2: SGHNT, YYREEE (reference sequence). Deletions cut 4 bases from V and 7 bases from J, with 8 bases between. The CDR3 nucleotides are TGTGCCAGCAGCCCGGACAGTGGCTACACCTTC. Translating it yields CASSPDSGYTF.

The count of this clone is one. The V call is TRBV7-9, the J call TRBJ2-2; a possible D gene is TRBD1 (6 bases). V was shortened by 1 base and J by 0 bases, with 12 bases between the two germline ends. There are 17 residues in the CDR3. CDR1 SEHNR and CDR2 FQNEAQ come from the germline V gene (reference sequence). The CDR3 DNA is TGTGCCAGCAGCTTAGGTCGGGCAGGGGCGAACACCGGGGAGCTGTTTTTT. This translates into CASSLGRAGANTGELFF.